This T cell receptor (beta chain) was retrieved from a study of T-cell reconstitution after alpha-beta-depleted transplantation in children. V lost 0 bases and J lost 10, with 25 bases in between. CDR1 and CDR2 from the germline V gene are DFQATT and SNEGSKA (reference sequence). This CDR3 contains 17 residues. Using unique molecular identifiers, the investigators prepared the TCRbeta library. TCRdb recomputed calls from the PCR reads with MiXCR, one row per CDR3 protein. The sample has more than 550,000 distinct CDR3 sequences, roughly a tenth seen once. This chain joins TRBV20-1 and TRBJ2-1; possibly TRBD2 for D (7 bases). The origin of this receptor is a human donor who donated a stem cell graft to a child with acute myeloid leukemia. Specimen: PBMCs from the stem cell graft donor, collected from the stem cell graft. This CDR3 is CSARDGGGASGNGEQFF. In DNA form, the CDR3 reads TGCAGTGCTAGAGATGGGGGGGGGGCAAGCGGGAACGGAGAGCAGTTCTTC.